These 7 T cell receptor beta chains were all obtained from the same sample, sequenced in a study of T cells in localized non-small cell lung cancer (dated by TCRdb to between 2020 and 2021). To prepare the library, the immunoSEQ multiplex PCR assay was applied. The table comes from immuneACCESS by way of TCRdb, which keeps in-frame sequences with V and J called. Part of the clones is missing from these tables; in studies checked, under half for an unresolved V gene and the rest for unknown reasons. This sample is represented by roughly 48,000 clones; 60% to 80% of them were singletons. 17% of the sample lies in the top ten. The sample here was peripheral blood, taken before any cancer treatment. These receptors came from a man between 40 and 70 years old with stage I squamous cell lung carcinoma.

The rearrangement joins TRBV4-2 to TRBJ2-2; 8 positions match TRBD2. From germline, CDR1 is LGHNA and CDR2 YNFKEQ. V shed 4 bases, J shed 1 base, and the junction held 2 bases outside the gene matches. CDR3 size: 15 residues. The CDR3 here is CASSLSGGNTGELFF. The CDR3 DNA reads TGTGCCAGCAGCCTGAGCGGGGGGAACACCGGGGAGCTGTTTTTT.

The rearrangement links TRBV5-1 to TRBJ2-5; tentatively, D is TRBD1 (5 bases). V was pared by 0 bases and J by 5 bases, with 11 bases between. The CDR3 is 14 amino acids. In germline, CDR1 is SGHRS, CDR2 YFSETQ. The CDR3 nucleotides read TGCGCCAGCAGCTTGGGGCAGGGCGCCGAGACCCAGTACTTC. It translates to CASSLGQGAETQYF.

This chain links TRBV7-3 with TRBJ2-2, with D unresolved. CDR1 SGHTA and CDR2 FQGTGA come from the germline V gene. The CDR3 loop spans 13 amino acids. V lost 3 bases to trimming and J lost 6 bases, with 8 bases between them. The CDR3 spells CASSFGSAGELFF. Here the CDR3 DNA reads TGTGCCAGCAGCTTCGGGTCCGCCGGGGAGCTGTTTTTT.

CDR3 protein: CASFKEGGELFF. In DNA, the CDR3 is TGTGCCAGCTTCAAGGAGGGCGGGGAGCTGTTTTTT. The chain has TRBV18 and TRBJ2-2; tentative D call: TRBD2 (6 bases). CDR1 KGHSH and CDR2 LQKENI come from the germline V gene. V was trimmed by 7 bases and J by 7 bases, leaving 10 bases between them. The CDR3 loop spans 12 amino acids. Complete variable domain (other parts from reference TRBV18 and TRBJ2-2): NAGVMQNPRHLVRRRGQEARLRCSPMKGHSHVYWYRQLPEEGLKFMVYLQKENIIDESGMPKERFSAEFPKEGPSILRIQQVVRGDSAAYFCASFKEGGELFFGEGSRLTVL.

The DNA of the CDR3 is TGTGCCAGCAGTTACTCTCTGGACAGGGGCTACGAGCAGTACTTC. Its translation: CASSYSLDRGYEQYF. This chain links TRBV6-5 with TRBJ2-7; 9 nucleotides line up with TRBD1. The CDR3 totals 15 residues. Germline V gives CDR1 MNHEY, CDR2 SVGAGI. V dropped 0 bases and J dropped 3; count of bases not matched to a gene: 3.

The CDR3 sequence: CASSFSRTSGGAETQYF. As DNA, the CDR3 is TGTGCCAGCAGTTTTTCCCGGACTAGCGGGGGGGCGGAGACCCAGTACTTC. V usage is TRBV28 and J usage is TRBJ2-5, with 15 bases fitting TRBD2. CDR3 size: 17 residues. V lost 3 bases, J lost 5 bases, and 7 bases stayed unmatched. From germline, CDR1 is MDHEN and CDR2 SYDVKM.

In this sample, this clone turned up once. This chain connects TRBV28 to TRBJ1-1, with 7 bases lining up with TRBD1. The CDR3 contains 14 residues. After removal of 10 bases from V and 0 bases from J, the junction contained 8 bases not matched to a gene. Germline V CDR1 and CDR2: MDHEN, SYDVKM. The CDR3 region has the DNA TGTGCCACTCAATCGACAGGGATGAACACTGAAGCTTTCTTT. Its protein is CATQSTGMNTEAFF.